This T cell receptor beta chain originates from a study of blood T cells in healthy people across ages. With a J-beta primer mix and a sample-barcoded 5' primer, a second PCR ran about 6 to 11 cycles. The template-switch adaptor, which had 12 random nucleotides, put a tag on each cDNA molecule. Paired-end reads containing CDR3 totaled no fewer than 3 million for each sample. Each CDR3 protein is one row after TCRdb ran MiXCR on the 5' RACE reads. The table shows 1.5 million to 2 million distinct CDR3 sequences, with just under 50% occurring only once. Study-wide findings and caveats: A roughly linear fall in TCR beta diversity per million T cells was seen with increasing age.

All donors came from Russia, were Caucasian and healthy, and spanned ages roughly 6 to 95. This clonotype was counted once. Antigen: not known. Germline lookup yields CDR1 MNHEY and CDR2 SMNVEV (reference sequence). This CDR3 has 16 residues. V shed 6 bases and J 5 bases; nucleotides not matched to a gene: 10. Sequencing was performed on blood. The chain couples TRBV27 to TRBJ1-6; TRBD1 agrees at 7 bases. This TCR derives from a woman aged 40 to 50 in good health. The CDR3 DNA reads as TGTGCCAGCAGATGGGACAGCAACCTAAATAATTCACCCCTCCACTTT. Residues: CASRWDSNLNNSPLHF.